Shown below are 30 T cell receptor beta chains from a single sample sequenced in a study of shared T cell receptors in the human thymus. Assay used: immunoSEQ multiplex PCR; TCRdb lists only in-frame clones, some missing. This table holds 700,000 or so clones, 75% to 90% found once. These records were also assigned to another study, of human thymus T cells.

Sequencing used thymocytes. The receptors here all came from a girl less than two years old with a congenital heart defect.

Notes on this clone: At one of its ends the junction is not consistent with the germline gene, which may arise from a read error. The CDR3 loop reads CASSKVPSGTAYSEQFF. The CDR3 DNA reads TGTGCCAGCAGCAAAGTCCCTAGCGGGACAGCATACAGTGAGCAGTTCTTC. The chain has TRBV14 and TRBJ2-1, with 9 bases identical to TRBD2. CDR3 size: 17 residues. CDR1 and CDR2 (germline): SGHDN, FVKESK.

The chain joins TRBV5-1 to TRBJ2-3; possibly TRBD1 for D (6 bases). CDR1 is SGHRS, CDR2 YFSETQ, per germline. There are 15 residues in the CDR3. V lost 3 bases and J lost 4, with 15 bases in between. CDR3 DNA: TGCGCCAGCAGCTCGGGCAGGGGTTCTCCAGATACGCAGTATTTT. Protein sequence: CASSSGRGSPDTQYF.

The chain joins TRBV7-2 to TRBJ2-5, with 7 nucleotides matching TRBD2. Germline-derived CDR1 and CDR2 are SGHTA and FQGNSA. The CDR3 is 15 residues long. Trimming at V came to 1 base and at J to 2 bases, leaving 4 bases not matched to a gene. CDR3 loop: CASSLDGRGQETQYF. The CDR3 DNA reads TGTGCCAGCAGCTTAGATGGGAGGGGACAAGAGACCCAGTACTTC.

J is TRBJ1-2 and V is TRBV18, with D tentatively TRBD1 (5 bases). V was clipped by 2 bases and J by 3 bases, with 7 bases between them. The CDR3 covers 13 residues. CDR1 is KGHSH and CDR2 is LQKENI in the germline V gene. In DNA form, the CDR3 reads TGTGCCAGCTCACCAGGGGGGGACTATGGCTACACCTTC. Translation: CASSPGGDYGYTF.

The chain uses TRBV2 and TRBJ1-5; 7 positions agree with TRBD1. The CDR3 is made up of 17 amino acids. Per the germline V gene, CDR1 is SNHLY and CDR2 is FYNNEI. V dropped 1 base and J dropped 6; count of bases not matched to a gene: 12. The chain's CDR3 is CASSEESSGGWAQPQHF. DNA for the CDR3: TGTGCCAGCAGTGAAGAATCCTCAGGGGGGTGGGCTCAGCCCCAGCATTTT.

V and J are TRBV6-1 and TRBJ1-2; D is possibly TRBD1 (5 bases). Per germline, CDR1 MNHNS and CDR2 SASEGT. The CDR3 is 14 residues long. Trimming shortened V by 9 bases and J by 6 bases, and 20 bases separated the two germline ends. The CDR3 loop reads CASYQPREYNGYTF. CDR3 sequence (DNA): TGTGCCAGTTATCAGCCCAGGGAATATAATGGCTACACCTTC.

J is TRBJ1-2 and V is TRBV6-6; D ambiguous. Trimming removed 9 bases from V and 8 bases from J, with 13 bases in between. Germline V gene sequence: CDR1 MNHNY, CDR2 SVGAGI (reference sequence). The CDR3 length is 11 residues. The CDR3 here is CASDSRNGYTF. The CDR3 nucleotides are TGTGCCAGTGACTCCAGAAACGGCTACACCTTC.

CDR3 in amino acids: CASSPSGGYNSPLHF. In DNA form, the CDR3 reads TGTGCCAGCAGTCCCTCGGGGGGCTATAATTCACCCCTCCACTTT. The chain links TRBV28 to TRBJ1-6, with D perhaps TRBD1 (5 bases). The CDR3 covers 15 residues. The V end was cut by 5 bases, the J end by 3 bases, with 11 bases between. The germline CDR1 and CDR2 sequences are MDHEN and SYDVKM.

The chain carries TRBV13 and TRBJ1-2, with 10 nucleotides matching TRBD1. Unmatched junction bases numbered 9, after V lost 2 bases and J lost 6 bases. CDR1 and CDR2 (germline): PRHDT, FYEKMQ (reference sequence). There are 16 residues in the CDR3. In nucleotides, the CDR3 is TGTGCCAGCAGCTTACCCAGGGACAGGGGAAATAATGGCTACACCTTC. Its protein product is CASSLPRDRGNNGYTF.

This clone occurred a few times. This chain uses TRBV13 with TRBJ1-2, with a possible D match to TRBD1 (5 bases). V lost 5 bases, J lost 8 bases, and 9 bases lay in between. Germline CDR1 is PRHDT and CDR2 is FYEKMQ (reference sequence). The CDR3 has 11 residues. CDR3: CASSAYRGYTF. The CDR3 DNA is TGTGCCAGCAGCGCTTACAGGGGCTACACCTTC.

The sample holds one count of this clone. V usage is TRBV9 and J usage is TRBJ2-4; 9 positions agree with TRBD2. The V gene's germline CDR1 is SGDLS and CDR2 YYNGEE. The CDR3 runs 18 residues. The ends lost 0 bases at V and 6 bases at J; junction bases unmatched: 13. CDR3: CASSVGGSGGHDINIQYF. CDR3 coding DNA: TGTGCCAGCAGCGTAGGAGGTAGCGGGGGCCACGATATAAACATTCAGTACTTC.

The chain employs TRBV23-1 and TRBJ1-5, with 7 nucleotides matching TRBD1. TRBV23-1 is an open reading frame whose function is uncertain. The CDR3 runs 16 residues. With V trimmed by 0 bases and J by 6 bases, 8 bases remained unmatched. The CDR3 DNA follows: TGCGCCAGCAGTCAATCGTGCAGGGGGTGGTTTCAGCCCCAGCATTTT. Its protein is CASSQSCRGWFQPQHF.

This rearrangement joins TRBV5-1 to TRBJ1-2, with TRBD1 matching 9 bases. Germline CDR1 is SGHRS and CDR2 is YFSETQ. The CDR3 has 15 amino acids. Trimming cost V 4 bases and J 6 bases; bases outside gene matches: 10. The chain's CDR3 is CASSLTQRTGDGYTF. The CDR3 DNA sequence: TGCGCCAGCAGCCTAACTCAACGGACAGGGGATGGCTACACCTTC.

The rearrangement joins TRBV13 to TRBJ1-3, with 11 bases that match TRBD1. Germline V CDR1 and CDR2: PRHDT, FYEKMQ (reference sequence). The CDR3 consists of 19 residues. V gave up 3 bases and J gave up 2 bases; unmatched junction bases: 12. CDR3 protein: CASSFRTGGILEAGNTIYF. In DNA, the CDR3 is TGTGCCAGCAGCTTCCGGACAGGGGGCATTCTGGAAGCTGGAAACACCATATATTTT. Full variable domain (outside the CDR3, taken from reference TRBV13 and TRBJ1-3): AAGVIQSPRHLIKEKRETATLKCYPIPRHDTVYWYQQGPGQDPQFLISFYEKMQSDKGSIPDRFSAQQFSDYHSELNMSSLELGDSALYFCASSFRTGGILEAGNTIYFGEGSWLTVV.

The V call is TRBV6-5, the J call TRBJ2-2, with D possibly being TRBD2 (5 bases). Deletions cut 2 bases from V and 6 bases from J, with 10 bases between. Germline assignment: CDR1 MNHEY and CDR2 SVGAGI. This CDR3 comprises 14 residues. The CDR3 DNA reads as TGTGCCAGCAGTTACCGCCTAGCTGCCGGGGAGCTGTTTTTT. It yields the protein CASSYRLAAGELFF.

This chain uses TRBV6-1 with TRBJ1-1; no clear D. Germline V gives CDR1 MNHNS, CDR2 SASEGT. V was pared by 5 bases and J by 1 base, with 8 bases between. CDR3 length: 13 amino acids. The CDR3 DNA is TGTGCCAGCAGTCCCCCGTCGAACACTGAAGCTTTCTTT. Amino acid sequence: CASSPPSNTEAFF.

This clone was counted a single time. V and J are TRBV6-5 and TRBJ1-2; tentative D call: TRBD1 (5 bases). Trimming removed 5 bases at V and 4 bases at J, with 11 bases between. The CDR3 totals 13 residues. In germline, CDR1 is MNHEY, CDR2 SVGAGI. The CDR3 spells CASSTRVSYGYTF. For the CDR3, the DNA is TGTGCCAGCAGTACCAGGGTTTCCTATGGCTACACCTTC.

The chain joins TRBV6-5 to TRBJ2-1; 9 bases are shared with TRBD2. Germline CDR1 reads MNHEY; CDR2 reads SVGAGI. V was pared by 0 bases and J by 6 bases, with 6 bases of the junction left unmatched. This CDR3 is 16 amino acids long. This CDR3 is CASSYSSAGGPNEQFF. CDR3 in DNA: TGTGCCAGCAGTTACTCGAGTGCGGGGGGGCCCAATGAGCAGTTCTTC.

The chain is built from TRBV11-2 and TRBJ1-1; the D is unclear. The CDR3 is 17 residues long. Germline V gene sequence: CDR1 SGHAT, CDR2 FQNNGV. The germline V and J ends were trimmed by 4 bases and 3 bases, with 21 bases remaining between them. CDR3 bases: TGTGCCAGCAGCTCGGGAGGGTGGGCCAGAACCTACACTGAAGCTTTCTTT. This gives the protein CASSSGGWARTYTEAFF.

The gene calls are TRBV19 and TRBJ2-5; no clear D. Germline values: CDR1 LNHDA, CDR2 SQIVND (reference sequence). CDR3 length: 15 amino acids. V dropped 0 bases and J dropped 4 bases, with 12 bases sitting between them. This CDR3 is CASSIERGPAETQYF. As DNA, the CDR3 is TGTGCCAGTAGTATAGAGAGAGGTCCAGCAGAGACCCAGTACTTC.

The rearrangement links TRBV11-2 to TRBJ2-1, with TRBD2 as a possible D gene (5 bases). Germline CDR1 reads SGHAT; CDR2 reads FQNNGV. There are 17 residues in the CDR3. The ends were cut back, 0 bases at V and 3 bases at J, with 15 bases in the middle. CDR3 bases: TGTGCCAGCAGCTTAGATAGCCGGGATTCCCACTACAATGAGCAGTTCTTC. Translating it yields CASSLDSRDSHYNEQFF. The full variable domain, completed using reference TRBV11-2 and TRBJ2-1, is EAGVAQSPRYKIIEKRQSVAFWCNPISGHATLYWYQQILGQGPKLLIQFQNNGVVDDSQLPKDRFSAERLKGVDSTLKIQPAKLEDSAVYLCASSLDSRDSHYNEQFFGPGTRLTVL.

This sequence joins TRBV14 and TRBJ2-1, with TRBD1 matching 12 bases. The CDR3 has 16 residues. V dropped 1 base and J dropped 7; count of bases not matched to a gene: 5. The germline V gene encodes CDR1 SGHDN and CDR2 FVKESK. The CDR3 loop reads CASSQVRDRGRNEQFF. In DNA form, the CDR3 reads TGTGCCAGCAGCCAAGTCCGGGACAGGGGGCGGAATGAGCAGTTCTTC.

This clone occurred a few times. V usage is TRBV6-6 and J usage is TRBJ1-1; 8 positions agree with TRBD1. The germline V gene encodes CDR1 MNHNY and CDR2 SVGAGI (reference sequence). V was clipped by 2 bases and J by 4 bases; unmatched bases: 3. This CDR3 spans 14 amino acids. CDR3 DNA sequence: TGTGCCAGCAGTTACGACAGGGGAGGCACTGAAGCTTTCTTT. Translating gives CASSYDRGGTEAFF.

In the case of this clone: Germline is not matched at one junction end, which may reflect a read error. The rearrangement uses TRBV5-4 and TRBJ1-1; 7 bases line up with TRBD1. The CDR3 extends over 18 amino acids. Germline V gene lookup returns CDR1 SGHNT and CDR2 YYREEE (reference sequence). The CDR3 DNA reads TGTGCCAGCAGCGAAGAAAGGGCACAGGGGATTCCGAACGCTGAAGCTTTCTTT. Encoded protein: CASSEERAQGIPNAEAFF.

The V call is TRBV5-1, the J call TRBJ1-2; unclear D gene. V was cut by 5 bases and J by 1 base, with 18 bases left in between. Germline-derived CDR1 and CDR2 are SGHRS and YFSETQ. The length of the CDR3 is 16 residues. The CDR3 nucleotides are TGCGCCAGCAGGCCTTTGGGCCCGCTAAATAACTATGGCTACACCTTC. Its protein product is CASRPLGPLNNYGYTF.

This clone was recorded once. This rearrangement joins TRBV7-2 to TRBJ1-6; D is perhaps TRBD1 (6 bases). Trimming removed 8 bases from V and 5 bases from J, with 13 bases in between. Germline values: CDR1 SGHTA, CDR2 FQGNSA. This CDR3 has 14 residues. The CDR3 reads CASVGGRHNSPLHF. The CDR3, as DNA: TGTGCCAGCGTAGGGGGACGGCATAATTCACCCCTCCACTTT.

The rearrangement uses TRBV7-2 and TRBJ1-2, with 7 bases aligning to TRBD1. V was clipped by 2 bases and J by 8 bases; unmatched bases: 8. This CDR3 has 14 amino acids. Germline V gene data show CDR1 as SGHTA and CDR2 as FQGNSA. The CDR3 reads CASSLRAYRGGYTF. The CDR3 DNA reads TGTGCCAGCAGCTTACGAGCCTACAGGGGAGGCTACACCTTC. The full variable domain, rest sourced from reference TRBV7-2 and TRBJ1-2, is GAGVSQSPSNKVTEKGKDVELRCDPISGHTALYWYRQSLGQGLEFLIYFQGNSAPDKSGLPSDRFSAERTGGSVSTLTIQRTQQEDSAVYLCASSLRAYRGGYTFGSGTRLTVV.

This rearrangement joins TRBV18 to TRBJ1-1; D possibly corresponds to TRBD1 (6 bases). Trimming took 5 bases from V and 3 from J, leaving 16 bases between them. The germline V gene encodes CDR1 KGHSH and CDR2 LQKENI. CDR3 length equals 15 residues. The CDR3 bases are TGTGCCAGCTCAAAGGGGGGAGGGAAGCACACTGAAGCTTTCTTT. Its translation is CASSKGGGKHTEAFF.

This sequence joins TRBV6-1 and TRBJ1-1; tentatively, D is TRBD1 (6 bases). Trimming removed 2 bases from V and 1 base from J, with 8 bases in between. Germline lookup yields CDR1 MNHNS and CDR2 SASEGT. The CDR3 contains 14 residues. The CDR3 DNA is TGTGCCAGCAGTGAATGGGGGCAGAACACTGAAGCTTTCTTT. It codes for CASSEWGQNTEAFF.

As for this clone: The junction and the germline gene differ at one end; a read error may be behind it. The chain has TRBV7-7 and TRBJ2-3; 9 bases align to TRBD2. Germline V gene lookup returns CDR1 SSHAT and CDR2 FNYEAQ (reference sequence). The CDR3 covers 14 residues. The CDR3 DNA reads as TGTGCTAGCAGCCCGAGCGGGGGGTTGGGTACGCAGTATTTT. The encoded protein is CASSPSGGLGTQYF.